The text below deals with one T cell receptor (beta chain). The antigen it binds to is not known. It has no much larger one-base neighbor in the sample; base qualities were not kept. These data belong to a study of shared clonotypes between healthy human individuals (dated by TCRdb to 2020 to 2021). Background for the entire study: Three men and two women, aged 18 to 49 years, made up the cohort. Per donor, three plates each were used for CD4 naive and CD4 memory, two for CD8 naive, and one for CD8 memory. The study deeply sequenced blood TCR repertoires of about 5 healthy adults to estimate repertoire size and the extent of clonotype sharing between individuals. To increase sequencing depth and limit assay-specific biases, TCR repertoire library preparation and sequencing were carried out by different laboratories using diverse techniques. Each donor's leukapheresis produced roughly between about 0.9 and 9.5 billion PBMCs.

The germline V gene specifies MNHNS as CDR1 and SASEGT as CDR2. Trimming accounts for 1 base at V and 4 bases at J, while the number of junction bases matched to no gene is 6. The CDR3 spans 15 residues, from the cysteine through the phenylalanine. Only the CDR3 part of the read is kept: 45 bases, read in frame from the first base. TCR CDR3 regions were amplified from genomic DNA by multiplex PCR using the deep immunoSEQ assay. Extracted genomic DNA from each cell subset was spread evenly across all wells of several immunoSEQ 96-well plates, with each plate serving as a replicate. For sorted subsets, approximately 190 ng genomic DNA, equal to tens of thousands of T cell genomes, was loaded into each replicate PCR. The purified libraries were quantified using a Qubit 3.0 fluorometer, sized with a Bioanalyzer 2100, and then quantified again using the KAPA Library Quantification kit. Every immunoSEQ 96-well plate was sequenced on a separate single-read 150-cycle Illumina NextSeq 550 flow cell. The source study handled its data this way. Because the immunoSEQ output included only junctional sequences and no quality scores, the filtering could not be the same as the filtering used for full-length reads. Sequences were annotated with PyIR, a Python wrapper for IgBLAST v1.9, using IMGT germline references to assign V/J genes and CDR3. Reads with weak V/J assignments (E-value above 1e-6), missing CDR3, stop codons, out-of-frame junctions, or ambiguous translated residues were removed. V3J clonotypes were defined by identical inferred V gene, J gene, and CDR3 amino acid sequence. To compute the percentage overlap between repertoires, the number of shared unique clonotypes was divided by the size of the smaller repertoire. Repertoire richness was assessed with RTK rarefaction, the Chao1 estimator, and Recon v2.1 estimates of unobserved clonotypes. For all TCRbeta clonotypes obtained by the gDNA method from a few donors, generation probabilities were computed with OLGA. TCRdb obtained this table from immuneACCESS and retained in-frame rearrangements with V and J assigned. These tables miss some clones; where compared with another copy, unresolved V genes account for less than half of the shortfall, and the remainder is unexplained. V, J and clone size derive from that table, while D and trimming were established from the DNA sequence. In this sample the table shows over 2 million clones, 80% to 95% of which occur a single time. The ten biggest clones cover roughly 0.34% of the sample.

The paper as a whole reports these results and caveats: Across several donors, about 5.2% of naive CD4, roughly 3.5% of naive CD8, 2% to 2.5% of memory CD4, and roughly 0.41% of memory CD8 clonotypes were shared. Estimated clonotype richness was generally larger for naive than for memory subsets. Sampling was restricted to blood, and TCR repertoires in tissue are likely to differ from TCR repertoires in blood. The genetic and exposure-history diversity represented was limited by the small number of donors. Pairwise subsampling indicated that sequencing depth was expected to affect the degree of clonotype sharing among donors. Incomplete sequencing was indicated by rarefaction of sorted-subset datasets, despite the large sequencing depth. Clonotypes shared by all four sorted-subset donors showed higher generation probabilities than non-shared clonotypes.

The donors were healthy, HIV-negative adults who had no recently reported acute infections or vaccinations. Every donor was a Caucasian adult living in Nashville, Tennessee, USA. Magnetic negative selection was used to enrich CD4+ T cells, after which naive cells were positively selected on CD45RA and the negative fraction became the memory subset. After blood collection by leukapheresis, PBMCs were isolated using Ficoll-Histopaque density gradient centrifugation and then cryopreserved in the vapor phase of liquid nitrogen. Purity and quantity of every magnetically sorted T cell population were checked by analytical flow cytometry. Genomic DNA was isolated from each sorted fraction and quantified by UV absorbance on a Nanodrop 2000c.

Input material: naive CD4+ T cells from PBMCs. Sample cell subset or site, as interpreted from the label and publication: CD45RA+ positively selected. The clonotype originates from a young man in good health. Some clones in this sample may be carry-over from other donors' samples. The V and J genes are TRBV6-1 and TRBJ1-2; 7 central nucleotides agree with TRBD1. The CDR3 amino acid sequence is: CASSEDLSGGYGYTF. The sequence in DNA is TGTGCCAGCAGTGAAGACCTTTCAGGGGGCTATGGCTACACCTTC.